The 16 T cell receptor beta chains below come from one sample, sequenced in a study of T cell repertoires in aging, cancer and after chemotherapy. A mixed TRB-A/B primer pool amplified rearranged TRB by multiplex touch-down PCR. TCRdb re-called the multiplex PCR reads through MiXCR, storing one row per CDR3 protein. The table includes 2,000 or so distinct CDR3 sequences, about 28% detected once. The template was genomic DNA from peripheral blood, not RNA. The sequenced sample was blood. These receptors were collected from a human donor in good health.

This sequence joins TRBV12-3 or TRBV12-4 and TRBJ1-2, with 7 positions matching TRBD1. The CDR3 loop spans 16 amino acids. J lost 4 bases, V lost 2 bases, and 10 bases had no gene match. Here the CDR3 DNA reads TGTGCCAGCAGTTTAAAGGGACAGTTATCTTTCTATGGCTACACCTTC. Translation: CASSLKGQLSFYGYTF.

By frequency in the sample, this clonotype is large. The V gene is TRBV19, the J gene TRBJ2-3; D is perhaps TRBD1 (6 bases). Germline CDR1 is LNHDA and CDR2 is SQIVND (reference sequence). Deletions cut 4 bases from V and 5 bases from J, with 13 bases between. The CDR3 sequence is 14 residues long. The CDR3 is CASSTDRRGDTQYF. For the CDR3, the DNA is TGTGCCAGTAGTACCGACAGGCGTGGAGATACGCAGTATTTT.

V usage is TRBV6-1 and J usage is TRBJ2-3; D unclear. Trimming left V 5 bases short and J 2 bases short, with 11 bases between. Germline V CDR1 and CDR2: MNHNS, SASEGT. This CDR3 contains 14 residues. DNA of the CDR3: TGTGCCAGCAGTTTACGGCGGAACACAGATACGCAGTATTTT. Translated, it gives CASSLRRNTDTQYF.

Comments on this clonotype: A much larger clone differs from this one at a single base, so this may be a read error. The DNA of the CDR3 is TGTTCCAGCGGTTTGGACACCCGCAATGAGCAGTTCTTC. Translated: CSSGLDTRNEQFF. V is TRBV12-3 or TRBV12-4 and J is TRBJ2-1, with D perhaps TRBD1 or TRBD2 (5 bases each). This CDR3 is built from 13 residues.

By sample share, this clonotype is medium-sized (0.01 to 0.1%). The genes are TRBV7-6 and TRBJ1-2; maybe TRBD1 (6 bases). The germline V gene has CDR1 SGHVS and CDR2 FNYEAQ. With 11 bases removed from V and 4 bases from J, the gap between germline ends came to 17 bases. This CDR3 comprises 13 residues. CDR3 region: CAVRGGTGYGYTF. The CDR3 region has the DNA TGTGCCGTACGAGGGGGGACGGGCTATGGCTACACCTTC.

J is TRBJ2-2 and V is TRBV12-3 or TRBV12-4, with TRBD2 matching 12 bases. V trimming: 5 bases; J trimming: 6 bases; junction bases outside the gene matches: 4. The CDR3 totals 15 residues. CDR3 sequence: CASSPTSGSPGELFF. In nucleotides, the CDR3 is TGTGCCAGCAGTCCGACTAGCGGGAGTCCCGGGGAGCTGTTTTTT.

This clonotype is medium-sized (0.01 to 0.1%) by share. V and J are TRBV27 and TRBJ1-5; D ambiguous. Trimming stripped 5 bases from V and 4 bases from J, with 12 bases between. Germline values: CDR1 MNHEY, CDR2 SMNVEV (reference sequence). The CDR3 loop spans 14 amino acids. CDR3 loop: CASSRSDLNQPQHF. The CDR3 DNA reads as TGTGCCAGCAGTCGATCGGACTTAAATCAGCCCCAGCATTTT.

This clonotype is medium-sized by share. The J gene is TRBJ1-2, the V gene TRBV27; unclear D gene. The CDR3 consists of 14 residues. Germline values: CDR1 MNHEY, CDR2 SMNVEV (reference sequence). V shed 3 bases and J shed 3 bases, with 11 bases lying between them. As DNA, the CDR3 is TGTGCCAGCAGTTTGCGGCAGCCTTACTATGGCTACACCTTC. Protein sequence: CASSLRQPYYGYTF.

This clonotype has more than one count but fewer than ten. This chain links TRBV7-2 with TRBJ2-2, with 8 bases aligning to TRBD1. The germline gives CDR1 SGHTA, CDR2 FQGNSA. V lost 3 bases to trimming and J lost 1 base; unmatched junction nucleotides: 1. The CDR3 contains 15 residues. The CDR3 bases are TGTGCCAGCAGCTTGGGACAGGTGAACACCGGGGAGCTGTTTTTT. This encodes CASSLGQVNTGELFF.

This clonotype is judged medium-sized. The chain employs TRBV27 and TRBJ1-2; weak D call: TRBD1 (5 bases). Germline V CDR1 and CDR2: MNHEY, SMNVEV (reference sequence). Between the trimmed V and J ends, which lost 8 bases and 0 bases, there was a span of 13 bases. The CDR3 is 14 amino acids. The CDR3 is CASGRRGPNYGYTF. CDR3 DNA: TGTGCCAGCGGCCGGAGGGGACCTAACTATGGCTACACCTTC.

Relative to its sample, this clonotype is medium-sized. The V gene is TRBV19, the J gene TRBJ1-1; D is uncertain. The V and J ends lost 6 bases and 0 bases respectively, with 14 bases between them. CDR3 length equals 15 residues. CDR1 is LNHDA, CDR2 SQIVND, per germline (reference sequence). The CDR3 nucleotides read TGTGCCAGTAGACAAACGGATAAGGTGAACACTGAAGCTTTCTTT. Translating it yields CASRQTDKVNTEAFF. Supplemented by reference TRBV19 and TRBJ1-1, the full variable domain reads DGGITQSPKYLFRKEGQNVTLSCEQNLNHDAMYWYRQDPGQGLRLIYYSQIVNDFQKGDIAEGYSVSREKKESFPLTVTSAQKNPTAFYLCASRQTDKVNTEAFFGQGTRLTVV.

This clonotype was recorded a few times. The chain uses TRBV7-6 and TRBJ2-1; D is perhaps TRBD1 (6 bases). Trimming shortened V by 4 bases and J by 0 bases, and 13 bases separated the two germline ends. The CDR3 sequence is 16 residues long. Germline-derived CDR1 and CDR2 are SGHVS and FNYEAQ. The CDR3 DNA is TGTGCCAGCAGCTCATCAACAGGGAGCTCCTACAATGAGCAGTTCTTC. Translated: CASSSSTGSSYNEQFF.

Details on this clonotype: The junction shows a germline mismatch at one end, possibly a read error. The chain employs TRBV28 and TRBJ2-1; 7 nucleotides line up with TRBD2. Germline CDR1 reads MDHEN; CDR2 reads SYDVKM. The CDR3 is made up of 15 amino acids. This chain's CDR3 is CTSSLGRELEGEQFF. The CDR3 bases are TGTACCAGCAGTTTGGGGCGGGAGTTAGAAGGTGAGCAGTTCTTC.

This clonotype ranks as medium-sized. The CDR3 region is CASRRPNSGNTIYF. For the CDR3, the DNA is TGTGCCAGCCGACGGCCGAACTCTGGAAACACCATATATTTT. The rearrangement links TRBV6-5 to TRBJ1-3; D is uncertain. Trimming took off 8 bases at V and 0 bases at J, with 11 bases between the two ends. The CDR3 runs 14 residues. The germline V gene encodes CDR1 MNHEY and CDR2 SVGAGI.

This clonotype is large. This chain uses TRBV6-5 with TRBJ2-1, with a possible D match to TRBD1 (6 bases). The CDR3 sequence is 14 residues long. From germline, CDR1 is MNHEY and CDR2 SVGAGI. Trimming pared 0 bases from V and 4 bases from J, leaving 7 bases between. The CDR3 region is CASSYSDRYNEQFF. CDR3 in DNA: TGTGCCAGCAGTTACTCGGACAGATACAATGAGCAGTTCTTC.

The chain uses TRBV27 and TRBJ2-2; TRBD2 matches 13 bases. From germline, CDR1 is MNHEY and CDR2 SMNVEV (reference sequence). V lost 5 bases and J lost 5; bases outside the gene matches: 8. The length of the CDR3 is 17 residues. CDR3 residues: CASSLPLAGGKTGELFF. Written as DNA, the CDR3 is TGTGCCAGCAGTCTCCCACTAGCGGGAGGGAAGACCGGGGAGCTGTTTTTT.